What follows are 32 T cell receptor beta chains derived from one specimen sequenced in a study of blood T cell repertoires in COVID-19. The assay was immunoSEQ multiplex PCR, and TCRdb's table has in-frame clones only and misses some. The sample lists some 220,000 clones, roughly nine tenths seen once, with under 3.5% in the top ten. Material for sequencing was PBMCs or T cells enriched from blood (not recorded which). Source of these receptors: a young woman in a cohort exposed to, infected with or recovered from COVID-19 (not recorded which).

DNA of the CDR3: TGTGCCAGCAGTTACGGGGGCGGGGAGCAGTACTTC. As protein: CASSYGGGEQYF. The J gene is TRBJ2-7, the V gene TRBV6-2 or TRBV6-3; TRBD1 might be the D (6 bases). The CDR3 runs 12 residues. Deletions cut 2 bases from V and 7 bases from J, with 9 bases between. CDR1 and CDR2 from the germline V gene are MNHEY and SVGEGT.

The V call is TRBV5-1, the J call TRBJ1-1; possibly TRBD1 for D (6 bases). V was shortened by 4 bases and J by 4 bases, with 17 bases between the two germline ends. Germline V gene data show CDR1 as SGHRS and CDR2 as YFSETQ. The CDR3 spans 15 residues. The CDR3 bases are TGCGCCAGCAGCGCGGAGGGGGAGGGAATCACTGAAGCTTTCTTT. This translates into CASSAEGEGITEAFF.

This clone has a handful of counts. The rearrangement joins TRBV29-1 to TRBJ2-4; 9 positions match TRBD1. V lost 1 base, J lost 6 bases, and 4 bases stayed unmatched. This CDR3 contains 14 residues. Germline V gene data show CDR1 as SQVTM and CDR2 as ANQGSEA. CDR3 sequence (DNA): TGCAGCGTTGAAGGGGGGACAGGGCGAAACATTCAGTACTTC. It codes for CSVEGGTGRNIQYF.

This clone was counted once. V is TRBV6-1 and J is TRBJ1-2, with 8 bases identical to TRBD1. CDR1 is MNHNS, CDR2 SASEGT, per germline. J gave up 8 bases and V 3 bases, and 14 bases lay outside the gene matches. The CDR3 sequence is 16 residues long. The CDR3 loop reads CASSEEQGADGRGYTF. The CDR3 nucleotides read TGTGCCAGCAGTGAGGAGCAGGGGGCGGACGGTCGAGGCTACACCTTC.

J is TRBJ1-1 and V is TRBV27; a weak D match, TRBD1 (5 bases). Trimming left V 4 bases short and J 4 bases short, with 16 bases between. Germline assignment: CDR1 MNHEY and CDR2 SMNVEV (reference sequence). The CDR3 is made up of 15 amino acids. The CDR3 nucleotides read TGTGCCAGCAGTTCCCTTCGGCAGGGTAGCACTGAAGCTTTCTTT. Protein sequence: CASSSLRQGSTEAFF.

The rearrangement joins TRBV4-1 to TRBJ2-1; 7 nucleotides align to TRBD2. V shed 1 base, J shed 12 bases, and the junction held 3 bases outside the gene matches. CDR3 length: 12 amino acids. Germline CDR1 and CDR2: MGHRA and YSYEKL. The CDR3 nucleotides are TGCGCCAGCAGCCAAGTTGGGGGGGGGCAGTTCTTC. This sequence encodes CASSQVGGGQFF.

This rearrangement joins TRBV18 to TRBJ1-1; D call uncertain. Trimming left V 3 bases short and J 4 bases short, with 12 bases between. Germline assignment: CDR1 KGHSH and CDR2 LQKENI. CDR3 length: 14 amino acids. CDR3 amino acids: CASSPEGATTEAFF. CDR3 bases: TGTGCCAGCTCACCGGAGGGTGCGACCACTGAAGCTTTCTTT.

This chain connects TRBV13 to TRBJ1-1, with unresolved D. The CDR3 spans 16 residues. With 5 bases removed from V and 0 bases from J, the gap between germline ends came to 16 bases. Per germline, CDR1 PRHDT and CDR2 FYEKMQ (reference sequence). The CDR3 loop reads CASSPYRSLVNTEAFF. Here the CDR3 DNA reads TGTGCCAGCAGCCCTTACCGCAGTCTTGTGAACACTGAAGCTTTCTTT. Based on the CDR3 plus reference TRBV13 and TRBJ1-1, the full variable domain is AAGVIQSPRHLIKEKRETATLKCYPIPRHDTVYWYQQGPGQDPQFLISFYEKMQSDKGSIPDRFSAQQFSDYHSELNMSSLELGDSALYFCASSPYRSLVNTEAFFGQGTRLTVV.

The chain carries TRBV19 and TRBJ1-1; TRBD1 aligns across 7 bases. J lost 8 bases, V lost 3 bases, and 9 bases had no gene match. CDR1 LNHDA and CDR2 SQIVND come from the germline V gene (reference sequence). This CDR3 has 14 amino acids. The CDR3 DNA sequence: TGTGCCAGTAGTATTCAAAGGGACAGTAAAGAAGCTTTCTTT. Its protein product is CASSIQRDSKEAFF.

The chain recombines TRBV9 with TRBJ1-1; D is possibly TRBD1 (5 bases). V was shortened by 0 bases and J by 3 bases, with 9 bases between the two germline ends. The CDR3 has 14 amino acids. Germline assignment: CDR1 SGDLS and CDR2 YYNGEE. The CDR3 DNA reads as TGTGCCAGCAGCGTAGCAGGGTTGGACACTGAAGCTTTCTTT. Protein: CASSVAGLDTEAFF.

The CDR3 sequence is CASRQILDRGLDEKLFF. The DNA for the CDR3 is TGTGCCAGTAGACAAATCCTGGACAGGGGACTTGATGAAAAACTGTTTTTT. This chain links TRBV19 with TRBJ1-4; the match to TRBD1 covers 9 bases. Germline assignment: CDR1 LNHDA and CDR2 SQIVND (reference sequence). This CDR3 contains 17 residues. Losses at the gene ends were 6 bases for V and 6 bases for J; bases not matched to a gene: 14.

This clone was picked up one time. CDR3 amino acids: CASSTMQGQGPRYEQFF. The DNA of the CDR3 is TGTGCCAGCAGTACGATGCAGGGACAGGGGCCTAGATATGAGCAGTTCTTC. This chain connects TRBV28 to TRBJ2-1; 10 positions match TRBD1. The V gene's germline CDR1 is MDHEN and CDR2 SYDVKM. CDR3 length: 17 amino acids. V trimming: 5 bases; J trimming: 8 bases; junction bases outside the gene matches: 15.

CDR3 protein: CASSVGGAQETQYF. The CDR3 region has the DNA TGCGCCAGCAGTGTAGGGGGGGCTCAGGAGACCCAGTACTTC. V gene TRBV10-2 combines with J gene TRBJ2-5; the D gene is possibly TRBD2 (7 bases). This CDR3 is built from 14 residues. V was shortened by 4 bases and J by 5 bases, with 14 bases between the two germline ends. Germline V gene lookup returns CDR1 WSHSY and CDR2 SAAADI.

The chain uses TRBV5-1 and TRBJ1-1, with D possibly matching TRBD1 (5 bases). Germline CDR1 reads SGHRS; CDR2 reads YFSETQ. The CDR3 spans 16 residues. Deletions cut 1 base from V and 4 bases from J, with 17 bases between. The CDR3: CASSLSLGEGTTEAFF. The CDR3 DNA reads TGCGCCAGCAGCTTGAGTCTCGGGGAGGGGACCACTGAAGCTTTCTTT.

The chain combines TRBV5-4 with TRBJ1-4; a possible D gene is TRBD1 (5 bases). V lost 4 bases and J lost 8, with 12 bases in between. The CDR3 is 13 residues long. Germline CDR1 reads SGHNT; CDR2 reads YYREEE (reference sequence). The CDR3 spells CASSRDSTEKLFF. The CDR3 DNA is TGTGCCAGCAGCCGGGACTCGACGGAAAAACTGTTTTTT.

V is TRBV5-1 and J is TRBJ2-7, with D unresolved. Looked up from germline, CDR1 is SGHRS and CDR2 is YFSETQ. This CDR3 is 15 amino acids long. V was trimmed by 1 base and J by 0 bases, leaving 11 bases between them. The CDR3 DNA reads TGCGCCAGCAGCTTGTTGTCAGAACCCTCCTACGAGCAGTACTTC. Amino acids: CASSLLSEPSYEQYF.

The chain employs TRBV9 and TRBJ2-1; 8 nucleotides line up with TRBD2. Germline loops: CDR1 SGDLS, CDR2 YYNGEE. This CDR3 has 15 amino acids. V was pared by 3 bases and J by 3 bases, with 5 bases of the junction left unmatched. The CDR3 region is CASSASGGIYNEQFF. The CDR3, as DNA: TGTGCCAGCAGCGCCAGCGGGGGCATCTACAATGAGCAGTTCTTC.

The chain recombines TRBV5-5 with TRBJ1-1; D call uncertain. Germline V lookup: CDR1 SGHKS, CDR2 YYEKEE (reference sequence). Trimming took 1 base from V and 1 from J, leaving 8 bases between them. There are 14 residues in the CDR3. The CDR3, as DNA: TGTGCCAGCAGCTTGCTGGGCGCGAACACTGAAGCTTTCTTT. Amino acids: CASSLLGANTEAFF.

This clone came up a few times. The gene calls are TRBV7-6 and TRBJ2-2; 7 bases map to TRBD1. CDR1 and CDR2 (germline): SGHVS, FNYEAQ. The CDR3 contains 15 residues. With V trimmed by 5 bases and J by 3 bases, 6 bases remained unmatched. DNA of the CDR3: TGTGCCAGCAGCCCACGGGACAGATACACCGGGGAGCTGTTTTTT. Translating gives CASSPRDRYTGELFF.

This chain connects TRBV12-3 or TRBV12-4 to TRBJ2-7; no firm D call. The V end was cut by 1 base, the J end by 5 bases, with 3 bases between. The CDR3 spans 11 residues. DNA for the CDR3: TGTGCCAGCAGTTTAGGGCACGAGCAGTACTTC. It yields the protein CASSLGHEQYF.

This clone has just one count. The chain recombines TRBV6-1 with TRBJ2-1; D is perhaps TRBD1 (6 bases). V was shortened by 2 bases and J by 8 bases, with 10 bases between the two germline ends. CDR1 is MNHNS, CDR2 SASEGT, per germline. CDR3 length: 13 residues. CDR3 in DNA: TGTGCCAGCAGTGAAAACAGGGATTATGAGCAGTTCTTC. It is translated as CASSENRDYEQFF.

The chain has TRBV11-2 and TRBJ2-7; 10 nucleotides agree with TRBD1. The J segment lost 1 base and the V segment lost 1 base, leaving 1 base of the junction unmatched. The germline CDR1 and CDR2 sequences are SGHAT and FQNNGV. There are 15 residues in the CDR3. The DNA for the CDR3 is TGTGCCAGCAGCTTAGTGGGACAGGGGTCCTACGAGCAGTACTTC. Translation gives CASSLVGQGSYEQYF.

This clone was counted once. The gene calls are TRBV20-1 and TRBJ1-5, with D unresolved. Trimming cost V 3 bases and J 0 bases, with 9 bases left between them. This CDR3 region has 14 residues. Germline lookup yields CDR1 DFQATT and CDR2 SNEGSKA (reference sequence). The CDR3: CSASAVYSNQPQHF. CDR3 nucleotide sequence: TGCAGTGCTAGTGCCGTGTATAGCAATCAGCCCCAGCATTTT.

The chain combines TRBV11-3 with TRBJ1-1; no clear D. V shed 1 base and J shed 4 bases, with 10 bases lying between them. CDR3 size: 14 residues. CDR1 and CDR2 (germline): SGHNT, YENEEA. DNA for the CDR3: TGTGCCAGCAGCTTAGTGTCGGCGGGCACTGAAGCTTTCTTT. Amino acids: CASSLVSAGTEAFF.

This CDR3 reads CASSESGDRGWTEAFF. CDR3 coding DNA: TGTGCCAGCAGTGAATCAGGGGACAGGGGCTGGACTGAAGCTTTCTTT. The V and J genes are TRBV25-1 and TRBJ1-1; TRBD1 matches at 10 bases. This CDR3 comprises 16 residues. The trim removed 1 base at V and 5 bases at J, leaving 7 bases unmatched. Germline V gene sequence: CDR1 MGHDK, CDR2 SYGVNS.

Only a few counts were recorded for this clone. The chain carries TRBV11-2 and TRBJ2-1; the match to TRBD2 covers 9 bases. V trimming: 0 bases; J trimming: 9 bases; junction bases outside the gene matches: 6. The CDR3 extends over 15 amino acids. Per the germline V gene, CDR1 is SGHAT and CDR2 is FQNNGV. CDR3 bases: TGTGCCAGCAGCTTAGATGGCGGGAGGGTCGGTGAGCAGTTCTTC. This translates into CASSLDGGRVGEQFF.

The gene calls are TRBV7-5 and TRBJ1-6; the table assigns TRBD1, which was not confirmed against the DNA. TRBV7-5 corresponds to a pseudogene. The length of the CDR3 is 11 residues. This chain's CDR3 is CVRSLVQELHF. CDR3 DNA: TGTGTCAGAAGCTTAGTACAGGAACTCCACTTT.

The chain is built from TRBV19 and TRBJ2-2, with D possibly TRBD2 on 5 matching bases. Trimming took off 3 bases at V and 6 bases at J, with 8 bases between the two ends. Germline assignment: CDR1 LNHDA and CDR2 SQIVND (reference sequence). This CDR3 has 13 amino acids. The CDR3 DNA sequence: TGTGCCAGTAGTATTGAGGGATCCGGGGAGCTGTTTTTT. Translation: CASSIEGSGELFF.

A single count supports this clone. CDR3 amino acids: CASSQVSRDYGYTF. CDR3 coding DNA: TGCGCCAGCAGCCAAGTTTCACGCGACTATGGCTACACCTTC. The J gene is TRBJ1-2, the V gene TRBV4-1; no clear D gene. Per germline, CDR1 MGHRA and CDR2 YSYEKL. V lost 1 base, J lost 3 bases, and 9 bases lay in between. The CDR3 runs to 14 residues.

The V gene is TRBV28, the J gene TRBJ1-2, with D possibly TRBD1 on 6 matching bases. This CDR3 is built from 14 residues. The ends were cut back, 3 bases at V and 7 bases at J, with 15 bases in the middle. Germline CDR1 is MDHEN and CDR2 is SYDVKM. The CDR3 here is CASSLDTQGPGYTF. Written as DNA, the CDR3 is TGTGCCAGCAGTTTGGACACCCAGGGGCCTGGCTACACCTTC.

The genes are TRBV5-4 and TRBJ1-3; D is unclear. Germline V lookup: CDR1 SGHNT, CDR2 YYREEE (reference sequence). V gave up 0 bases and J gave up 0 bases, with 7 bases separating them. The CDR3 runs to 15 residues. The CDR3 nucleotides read TGTGCCAGCAGCTTGGAGGCAGGCTCTGGAAACACCATATATTTT. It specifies CASSLEAGSGNTIYF.

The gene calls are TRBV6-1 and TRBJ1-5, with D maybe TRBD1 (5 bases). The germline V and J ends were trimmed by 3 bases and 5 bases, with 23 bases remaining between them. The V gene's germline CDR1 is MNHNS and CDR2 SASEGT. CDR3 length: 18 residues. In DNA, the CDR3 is TGTGCCAGCAGTGACCTCCTCTTAGGGCAGGGTGTGCATCAGCCCCAGCATTTT. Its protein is CASSDLLLGQGVHQPQHF.